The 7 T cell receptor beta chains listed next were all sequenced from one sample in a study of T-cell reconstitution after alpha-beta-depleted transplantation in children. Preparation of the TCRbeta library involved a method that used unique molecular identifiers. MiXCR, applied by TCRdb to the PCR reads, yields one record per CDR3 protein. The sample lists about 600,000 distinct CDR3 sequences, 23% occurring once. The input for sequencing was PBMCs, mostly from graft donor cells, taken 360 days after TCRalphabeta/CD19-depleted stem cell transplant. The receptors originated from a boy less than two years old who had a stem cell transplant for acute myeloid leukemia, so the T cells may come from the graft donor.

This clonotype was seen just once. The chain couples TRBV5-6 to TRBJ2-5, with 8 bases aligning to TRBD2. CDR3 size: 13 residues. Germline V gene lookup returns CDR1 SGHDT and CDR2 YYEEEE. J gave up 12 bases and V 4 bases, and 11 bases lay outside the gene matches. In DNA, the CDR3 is TGTGCCAGCAGCGGATCGAGCGGGGGCGTTAAGTACTTC. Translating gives CASSGSSGGVKYF.

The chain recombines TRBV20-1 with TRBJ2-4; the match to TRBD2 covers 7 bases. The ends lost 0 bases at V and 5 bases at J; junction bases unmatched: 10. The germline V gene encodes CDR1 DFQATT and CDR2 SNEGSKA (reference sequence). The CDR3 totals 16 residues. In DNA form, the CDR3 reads TGCAGTGCTAGAGATCGGAGAGCGGGGCCACAAAACATTCAGTACTTC. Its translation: CSARDRRAGPQNIQYF.

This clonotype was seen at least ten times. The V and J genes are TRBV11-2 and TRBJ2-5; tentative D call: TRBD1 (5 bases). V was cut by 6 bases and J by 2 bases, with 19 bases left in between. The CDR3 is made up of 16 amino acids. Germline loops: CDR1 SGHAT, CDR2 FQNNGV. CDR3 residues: CASSPPPGWWQETQYF. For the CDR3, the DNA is TGTGCCAGCAGTCCACCGCCAGGGTGGTGGCAAGAGACCCAGTACTTC.

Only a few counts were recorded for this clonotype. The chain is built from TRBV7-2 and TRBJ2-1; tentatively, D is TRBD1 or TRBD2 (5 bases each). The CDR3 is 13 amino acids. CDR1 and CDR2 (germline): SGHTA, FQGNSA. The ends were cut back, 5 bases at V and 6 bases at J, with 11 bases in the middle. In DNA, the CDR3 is TGTGCCAGCAGCGTATGGGACGGCAATGAGCAGTTCTTC. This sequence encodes CASSVWDGNEQFF.

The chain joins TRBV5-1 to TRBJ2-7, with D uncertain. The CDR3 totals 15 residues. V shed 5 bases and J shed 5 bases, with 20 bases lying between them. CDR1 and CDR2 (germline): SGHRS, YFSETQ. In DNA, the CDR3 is TGCGCCAGCAGTCCCGATGTGATTCTGGTGAACGAGCAGTACTTC. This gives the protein CASSPDVILVNEQYF.

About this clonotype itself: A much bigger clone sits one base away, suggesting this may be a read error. CDR3 loop: CASSLRGGTGTYEQHF. The CDR3 coding sequence is TGTGCCAGCAGCTTAAGAGGAGGGACGGGCACCTACGAGCAGCACTTC. V usage is TRBV7-3 and J usage is TRBJ2-7; TRBD2 is a possible D gene (6 bases). The CDR3 spans 16 residues. Germline V lookup: CDR1 SGHTA, CDR2 FQGTGA.

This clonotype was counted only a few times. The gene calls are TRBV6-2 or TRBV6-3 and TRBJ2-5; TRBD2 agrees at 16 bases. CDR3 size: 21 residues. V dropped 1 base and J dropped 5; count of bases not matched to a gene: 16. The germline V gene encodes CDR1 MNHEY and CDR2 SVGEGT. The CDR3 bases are TGTGCCAGCAGTTACTTAAGTCCCGGGACTAGCGGGGGGGCCCTTTTGGAGACCCAGTACTTC. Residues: CASSYLSPGTSGGALLETQYF.